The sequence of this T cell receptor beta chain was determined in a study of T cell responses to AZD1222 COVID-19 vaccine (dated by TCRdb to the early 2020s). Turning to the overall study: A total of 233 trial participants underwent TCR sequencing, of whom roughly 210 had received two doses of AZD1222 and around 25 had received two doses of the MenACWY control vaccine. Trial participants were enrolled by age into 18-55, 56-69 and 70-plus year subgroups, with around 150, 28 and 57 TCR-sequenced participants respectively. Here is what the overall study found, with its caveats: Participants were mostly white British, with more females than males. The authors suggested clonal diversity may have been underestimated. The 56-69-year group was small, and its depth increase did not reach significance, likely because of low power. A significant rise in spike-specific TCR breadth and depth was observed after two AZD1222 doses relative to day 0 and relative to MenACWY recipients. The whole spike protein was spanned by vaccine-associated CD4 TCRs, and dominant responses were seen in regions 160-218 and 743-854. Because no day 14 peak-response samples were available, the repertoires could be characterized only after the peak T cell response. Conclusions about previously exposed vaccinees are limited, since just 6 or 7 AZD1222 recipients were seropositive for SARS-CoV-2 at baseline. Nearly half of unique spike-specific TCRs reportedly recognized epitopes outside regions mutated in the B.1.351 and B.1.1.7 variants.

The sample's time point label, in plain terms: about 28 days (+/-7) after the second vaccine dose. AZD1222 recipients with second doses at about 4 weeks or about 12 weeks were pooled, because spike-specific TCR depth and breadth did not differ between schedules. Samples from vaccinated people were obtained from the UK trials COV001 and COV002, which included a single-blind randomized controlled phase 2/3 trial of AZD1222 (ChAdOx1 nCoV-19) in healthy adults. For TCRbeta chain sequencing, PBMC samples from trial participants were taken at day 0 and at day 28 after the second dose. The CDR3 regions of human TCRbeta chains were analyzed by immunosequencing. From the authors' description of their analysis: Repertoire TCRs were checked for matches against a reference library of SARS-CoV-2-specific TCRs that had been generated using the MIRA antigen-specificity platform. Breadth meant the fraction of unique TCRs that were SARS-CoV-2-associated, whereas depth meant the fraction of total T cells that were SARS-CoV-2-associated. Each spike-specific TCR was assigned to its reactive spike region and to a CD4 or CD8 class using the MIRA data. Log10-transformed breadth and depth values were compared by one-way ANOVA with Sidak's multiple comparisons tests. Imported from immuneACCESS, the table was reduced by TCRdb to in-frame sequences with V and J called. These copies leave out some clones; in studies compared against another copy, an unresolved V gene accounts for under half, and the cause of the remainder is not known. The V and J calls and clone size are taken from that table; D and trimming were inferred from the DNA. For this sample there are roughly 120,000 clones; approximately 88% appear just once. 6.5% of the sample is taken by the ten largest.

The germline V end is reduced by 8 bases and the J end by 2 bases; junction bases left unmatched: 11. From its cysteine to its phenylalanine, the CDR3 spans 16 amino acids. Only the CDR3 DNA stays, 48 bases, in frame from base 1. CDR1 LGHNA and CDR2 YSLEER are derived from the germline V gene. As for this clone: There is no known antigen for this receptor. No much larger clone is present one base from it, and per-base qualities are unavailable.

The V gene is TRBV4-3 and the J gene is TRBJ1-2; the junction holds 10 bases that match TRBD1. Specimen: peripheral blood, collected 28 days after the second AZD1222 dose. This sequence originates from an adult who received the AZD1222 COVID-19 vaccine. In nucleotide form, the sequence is TGCGCCAGCGGACAAGAGGGGACAGGGGTCAACTATGGCTACACCTTC. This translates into CASGQEGTGVNYGYTF.